The rows below give T cell receptor beta chains drawn from one sample of a study of CD8 T cells in Susac syndrome. From the immunoSEQ multiplex PCR reads, TCRdb called clonotypes with MiXCR, one entry per CDR3 protein. Of 180,000 or so distinct CDR3 sequences in the sample, around 95% are singletons; the top ten hold under 0.15%. Source material: CD4+ T cells from PBMCs. These receptors originate from a human donor in good health. Each CDR3 is given with its conserved first and last residue. A D gene is named only where the DNA matches it firmly. Clone sizes are given selectively: once, few, many, or a class where the clone is expanded.

J gene	D gene	clone size	V gene	CDR3 protein	CDR3 DNA
TRBJ2-7	TRBD1	NA	TRBV6-5	CASTRKGQGIYEQYF	TGTGCCAGCACCCGAAAGGGACAGGGGATCTACGAGCAGTACTTC
TRBJ1-5	NA	NA	TRBV20-1	CSARDRAGNQPQHF	TGCAGTGCTAGAGACAGGGCAGGAAATCAGCCCCAGCATTTT
TRBJ1-1	NA	NA	TRBV7-2	CASSPRRQGGTEAFF	TGTGCCAGCAGCCCCCGAAGGCAGGGCGGGACTGAAGCTTTCTTT
TRBJ2-7	NA	NA	TRBV19	CASSMTGTYEQYF	TGTGCCAGTAGTATGACAGGAACCTACGAGCAGTACTTC
TRBJ1-5	NA	NA	TRBV7-9	CASSLGAGTEPQHF	TGTGCCAGCAGCTTAGGGGCAGGGACCGAGCCCCAGCATTTT
TRBJ1-1	NA	NA	TRBV12-3/TRBV12-4	CASSLREMNTEAFF	TGTGCCAGCAGTTTAAGAGAGATGAACACTGAAGCTTTCTTT
TRBJ1-2	NA	NA	TRBV29-1	CSIEKGFQNYGYTF	TGCAGCATTGAGAAGGGGTTCCAGAACTATGGCTACACCTTC
TRBJ2-7	NA	NA	TRBV2	CASALPVYEQYF	TGTGCCAGCGCTCTACCAGTCTACGAGCAGTACTTC
TRBJ2-3	TRBD2	NA	TRBV3-1	CASSLQGLDADTQYF	TGTGCCAGCAGCCTGCAGGGACTAGATGCAGATACGCAGTATTTT
TRBJ2-5	TRBD2	NA	TRBV7-2	CASSLAGGGNRETQYF	TGTGCCAGCAGCTTAGCTGGCGGGGGGAACCGGGAGACCCAGTACTTC
TRBJ1-1	TRBD1	NA	TRBV29-1	CSVGGGQGKNTEAFF	TGCAGCGTTGGCGGAGGACAGGGGAAAAACACTGAAGCTTTCTTT
TRBJ2-7	TRBD1	NA	TRBV12-3/TRBV12-4	CASSLGVGLGDRSYEQYF	TGTGCCAGCAGTTTAGGCGTCGGGTTGGGGGACAGGAGTTACGAGCAGTACTTC
TRBJ2-7	NA	NA	TRBV10-3	CAISPGPEEQYF	TGTGCCATCAGTCCGGGCCCAGAGGAGCAGTACTTC
TRBJ2-7	NA	NA	TRBV6-6	CASTNLGLSRPYEQYF	TGTGCCAGCACTAACCTGGGTCTCAGTCGGCCTTACGAGCAGTACTTC
TRBJ2-2	NA	NA	TRBV5-1	CASSETVQPGELFF	TGCGCCAGCAGCGAGACAGTACAGCCCGGGGAGCTGTTTTTT
TRBJ2-1	TRBD2	NA	TRBV5-1	CASSLGASGGADEQFF	TGCGCCAGCAGCTTGGGTGCTAGCGGGGGGGCAGATGAGCAGTTCTTC
TRBJ2-7	NA	NA	TRBV20-1	CSARDRRESYEQYF	TGCAGTGCTAGAGATCGCAGGGAGTCCTACGAGCAGTACTTC
TRBJ1-1	NA	NA	TRBV3-1	CASSQAAGTAEAFF	TGTGCCAGCAGCCAAGCGGCGGGAACGGCTGAAGCTTTCTTT
TRBJ2-1	NA	NA	TRBV12-3/TRBV12-4	CASSPPWDEQFF	TGTGCCAGCAGTCCCCCCTGGGATGAGCAGTTCTTC
TRBJ2-5	TRBD1	NA	TRBV2	CASSEGRGETQYF	TGTGCCAGCAGTGAGGGCAGGGGGGAGACCCAGTACTTC
TRBJ1-6	NA	NA	TRBV3-1	CASSQDLRERNSPLHF	TGTGCCAGCAGCCAAGATTTAAGGGAACGGAATTCACCCCTCCACTTT
TRBJ1-1	NA	NA	TRBV23-1	CASPKALAEGAFF	TGCGCCAGCCCCAAGGCGCTAGCCGAGGGAGCTTTCTTT
TRBJ2-3	TRBD2	NA	TRBV7-9	CASSRAGSTDTQYF	TGTGCCAGCAGCCGAGCGGGGAGCACAGATACGCAGTATTTT
TRBJ1-2	NA	NA	TRBV24-1	CATSDPGLGYGYTF	TGTGCCACCAGTGACCCTGGACTGGGCTATGGCTACACCTTC
TRBJ2-5	NA	NA	TRBV20-1	CSATRPRLETQYF	TGCAGTGCTACCCGGCCACGACTGGAGACCCAGTACTTC
TRBJ2-3	TRBD1	NA	TRBV7-2	CASSLALTGGTDTQYF	TGTGCCAGCAGCTTAGCGTTGACAGGGGGCACAGATACGCAGTATTTT
TRBJ1-5	NA	once	TRBV12-3/TRBV12-4	CASSLDPSSNQPQHF	TGTGCCAGCAGTTTAGACCCCTCTAGCAATCAGCCCCAGCATTTT
TRBJ1-5	NA	NA	TRBV29-1	CSVVSSSNQPQHF	TGCAGCGTTGTTTCCAGTAGCAATCAGCCCCAGCATTTT
TRBJ2-7	TRBD1	NA	TRBV7-8	CASSSYRDRGGEQYF	TGTGCCAGCAGCTCCTACCGGGACAGGGGCGGGGAGCAGTACTTC